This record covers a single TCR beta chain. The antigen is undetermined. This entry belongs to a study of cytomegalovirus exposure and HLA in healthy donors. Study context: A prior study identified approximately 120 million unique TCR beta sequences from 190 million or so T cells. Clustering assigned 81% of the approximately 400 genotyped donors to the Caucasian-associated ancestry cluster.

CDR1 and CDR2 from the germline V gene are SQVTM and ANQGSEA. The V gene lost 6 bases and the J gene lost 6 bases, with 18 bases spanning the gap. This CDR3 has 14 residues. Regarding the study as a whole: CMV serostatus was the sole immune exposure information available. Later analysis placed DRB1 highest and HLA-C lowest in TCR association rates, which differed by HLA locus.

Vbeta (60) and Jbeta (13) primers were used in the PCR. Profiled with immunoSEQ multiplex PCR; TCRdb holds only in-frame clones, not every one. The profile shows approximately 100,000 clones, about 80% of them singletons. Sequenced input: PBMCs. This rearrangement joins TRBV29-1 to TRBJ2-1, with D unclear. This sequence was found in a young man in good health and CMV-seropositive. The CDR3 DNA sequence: TGCAGCGTCGACGGCCCCGACCTAGTCAATGAGCAGTTCTTC. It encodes CSVDGPDLVNEQFF.